The 14 T cell receptor beta chains reported below all come from one sample, sequenced in a study of identical twins (TCRdb year 2016). Libraries were built with 5' RACE. The run used an Illumina HiSeq 2000. TCRdb applied fastp at Q25 and MiXCR to the public reads, then kept only in-frame beta chains. Under each unique CDR3 protein, matching rows form one entry showing the most common genes and DNA. Counted in this sample were around 470,000 distinct CDR3 sequences; 12% to 15% of them appeared once. About 0.52% of the sample goes to the ten largest clones. Another study also made use of these data, one on yellow fever vaccine responses in identical twins.

The sequenced sample was CD4+ T cells sorted from blood. All receptors come from a young woman in good health.

This clonotype was observed many times. The V gene is TRBV20-1, the J gene TRBJ1-2; D remains unclear. Trimming removed 3 bases from V and 2 bases from J, with 10 bases in between. The length of the CDR3 is 13 residues. The germline V gene encodes CDR1 DFQATT and CDR2 SNEGSKA (reference sequence). The CDR3 DNA is TGCAGTGCTAGTTACCCAGGAAACTATGGCTACACCTTC. It is translated as CSASYPGNYGYTF.

The chain is built from TRBV15 and TRBJ2-7; 10 bases line up with TRBD2. Germline CDR1 is LNHNV and CDR2 is YYDKDF (reference sequence). The trim removed 1 base at V and 1 base at J, leaving 4 bases unmatched. The CDR3 runs 16 residues. The CDR3 coding sequence is TGTGCCACCAGCAGAGGGATAGCGGGGGGATCCTACGAGCAGTACTTC. Translation gives CATSRGIAGGSYEQYF.

A note on this clonotype: A clone one base away is much larger, so this may be a read error. The gene calls are TRBV2 and TRBJ2-7; 9 bases align to TRBD1. Losses at the gene ends were 6 bases for V and 6 bases for J; bases not matched to a gene: 9. The germline V gene encodes CDR1 SNHLY and CDR2 FYNNEI. This CDR3 has 14 residues. This CDR3 reads CASRGQGKGIEQYF. Written as DNA, the CDR3 is TGTGCCAGCAGGGGACAGGGAAAGGGCATCGAGCAGTACTTC. Variable domain in full (rest from reference TRBV2 and TRBJ2-7): EPEVTQTPSHQVTQMGQEVILRCVPISNHLYFYWYRQILGQKVEFLVSFYNNEISEKSEIFDDQFSVERPDGSNFTLKIRSTKLEDSAMYFCASRGQGKGIEQYFGPGTRLTVT.

CDR3 DNA sequence: TGTGCCAGTAGTATTAGTTCTCTGGATACGCAGTATTTT. Encoded protein: CASSISSLDTQYF. The rearrangement links TRBV19 to TRBJ2-3; D ambiguous. Germline V gene data show CDR1 as LNHDA and CDR2 as SQIVND (reference sequence). V lost 3 bases and J 6 bases, leaving 10 bases between the germline ends. The length of the CDR3 is 13 residues.

The chain recombines TRBV7-9 with TRBJ2-1; 15 positions match TRBD2. This CDR3 is built from 15 residues. CDR1 SEHNR and CDR2 FQNEAQ come from the germline V gene (reference sequence). Unmatched junction bases numbered 3, after V lost 4 bases and J lost 8 bases. For the CDR3, the DNA is TGTGCCAGCAGCTGGACTAGCGGGAGGGGGTATGAGCAGTTCTTC. This gives the protein CASSWTSGRGYEQFF.

This clonotype was seen more than once but under ten times. This chain links TRBV20-1 with TRBJ2-7, with 9 bases aligning to TRBD1. Germline-derived CDR1 and CDR2 are DFQATT and SNEGSKA (reference sequence). The CDR3 runs to 14 residues. Trimming removed 5 bases from V and 2 bases from J; junction bases left unmatched: 7. This CDR3 reads CSAGRTGATYEQYF. The CDR3 nucleotides read TGCAGTGCTGGACGGACAGGGGCAACCTACGAGCAGTACTTC.

The DNA of the CDR3 is TGCAGTGCTCACCCGAAGAGGGACAATGAGCAGTTCTTC. Its translation: CSAHPKRDNEQFF. V and J are TRBV20-1 and TRBJ2-1; the D gene is possibly TRBD2 (5 bases). Germline CDR1 DFQATT, CDR2 SNEGSKA (reference sequence). The V and J ends lost 5 bases and 5 bases respectively, with 13 bases between them. The CDR3 is 13 amino acids.

The genes are TRBV10-3 and TRBJ2-7; D could derive from TRBD1 or TRBD2 (5 bases each). Germline CDR1 is ENHRY and CDR2 is SYGVKD. Deletions cut 6 bases from V and 5 bases from J, with 17 bases between. The CDR3 is made up of 14 amino acids. CDR3 sequence: CAISPPRPGHEQYF. CDR3 nucleotides: TGTGCCATCAGCCCCCCTCGACCGGGGCACGAGCAGTACTTC.

The V call is TRBV24-1, the J call TRBJ2-1, with 8 bases fitting TRBD2. Per germline, CDR1 KGHDR and CDR2 SFDVKD. This CDR3 region has 15 residues. Losses at the gene ends were 3 bases for V and 9 bases for J; bases not matched to a gene: 9. Here the CDR3 DNA reads TGTGCCACCAGTGATACCGGGACTAGAGGGACTGAGCAGTTCTTC. Its translation is CATSDTGTRGTEQFF.

Comments on this clonotype: This may come from a read error, since a much larger clone is one base off. The chain couples TRBV9 to TRBJ2-2, with 8 bases matching TRBD1. CDR3 length: 15 residues. Unmatched junction bases numbered 3, after V lost 5 bases and J lost 0 bases. The V gene's germline CDR1 is SGDLS and CDR2 YYNGEE. CDR3 sequence reads: CASSEQGANTGELFF. CDR3 nucleotides: TGTGCCAGCAGTGAACAGGGGGCGAACACCGGGGAGCTGTTTTTT. Variable domain in full (rest from reference TRBV9 and TRBJ2-2): DSGVTQTPKHLITATGQRVTLRCSPRSGDLSVYWYQQSLDQGLQFLIQYYNGEERAKGNILERFSAQQFPDLHSELNLSSLELGDSALYFCASSEQGANTGELFFGEGSRLTVL.

This chain joins TRBV20-1 and TRBJ2-2; 10 bases align to TRBD1. Germline CDR1 and CDR2: DFQATT and SNEGSKA (reference sequence). The trim removed 0 bases at V and 6 bases at J, leaving 7 bases unmatched. This CDR3 contains 16 residues. In nucleotides, the CDR3 is TGCAGTGCTAGAGATGCCGGACAGGGGGGATCCGGGGAGCTGTTTTTT. This encodes CSARDAGQGGSGELFF.

The chain couples TRBV27 to TRBJ2-7; 7 bases line up with TRBD1. With 1 base clipped from V and 1 base from J, the junction kept 7 bases outside the gene matches. CDR1 and CDR2 from the germline V gene are MNHEY and SMNVEV (reference sequence). This CDR3 has 16 amino acids. This CDR3 reads CASSLFSGQRSYEQYF. DNA of the CDR3: TGTGCCAGCAGTTTATTCTCGGGACAGAGGTCCTACGAGCAGTACTTC.

The rearrangement joins TRBV19 to TRBJ2-7, with TRBD1 as a possible D gene (6 bases). V was pared by 6 bases and J by 3 bases, with 18 bases between. Germline CDR1 LNHDA, CDR2 SQIVND (reference sequence). The CDR3 has 15 residues. The DNA of the CDR3 is TGTGCCAGTAGCCCCTCAATGTGGGACAACTACGAGCAGTACTTC. Amino acid sequence: CASSPSMWDNYEQYF.

The chain joins TRBV7-2 to TRBJ2-1; weak D call: TRBD1 (6 bases). Germline CDR1 reads SGHTA; CDR2 reads FQGNSA. The CDR3 is 14 residues long. The V and J ends lost 5 bases and 8 bases respectively, with 16 bases between them. CDR3 nucleotide sequence: TGTGCCAGCAGCCAAGACAGGCTTTGGGATGAGCAGTTCTTC. Its translation: CASSQDRLWDEQFF. Full variable domain (rest looked up from reference TRBV7-2 and TRBJ2-1): GAGVSQSPSNKVTEKGKDVELRCDPISGHTALYWYRQSLGQGLEFLIYFQGNSAPDKSGLPSDRFSAERTGGSVSTLTIQRTQQEDSAVYLCASSQDRLWDEQFFGPGTRLTVL.